Each of the 11 T cell receptor beta chains below was sequenced from the same sample in a study of T-cell reconstitution after alpha-beta-depleted transplantation in children. Construction of the TCRbeta library involved unique molecular identifiers. TCRdb redid the calling of the PCR reads with MiXCR, one entry per CDR3 protein. The sample lists 180,000 or so distinct CDR3 sequences, approximately 6% occurring once. The sequences come from PBMCs, collected before TCRalphabeta/CD19-depleted stem cell transplant. The receptors were sampled from a girl under three years old with combined immunodeficiency, due to receive a stem cell transplant.

This clonotype occurred many times. This chain links TRBV29-1 with TRBJ2-3; 10 bases align to TRBD2. Germline trimming cut 3 bases from V and 6 bases from J; bases unmatched to any gene: 12. Germline V CDR1 and CDR2: SQVTM, ANQGSEA. The CDR3 loop spans 16 amino acids. The CDR3 spells CSVENVAGGLWDTQYF. CDR3 DNA sequence: TGCAGCGTTGAGAACGTAGCGGGAGGCCTTTGGGATACGCAGTATTTT.

This rearrangement joins TRBV13 to TRBJ1-2, with D possibly TRBD1 on 5 matching bases. The V and J ends lost 4 bases and 0 bases respectively, with 9 bases between them. This CDR3 comprises 14 residues. The V gene's germline CDR1 is PRHDT and CDR2 FYEKMQ (reference sequence). The CDR3 loop is CASSWDGTNYGYTF. CDR3 DNA sequence: TGTGCCAGCAGCTGGGACGGAACTAACTATGGCTACACCTTC.

This clonotype was found many times. V and J are TRBV4-3 and TRBJ1-2; D is possibly TRBD1 (6 bases). Germline V gives CDR1 LGHNA, CDR2 YSLEER. The CDR3 has 15 amino acids. V shed 4 bases and J shed 4 bases, with 16 bases lying between them. CDR3 in amino acids: CASSLGSGESYGYTF. The CDR3 DNA reads as TGCGCCAGCAGCCTCGGGTCAGGGGAAAGCTATGGCTACACCTTC.

This clonotype was seen ten or more times. V is TRBV20-1 and J is TRBJ2-7; 10 bases agree with TRBD1. The J segment lost 0 bases and the V segment lost 1 base, leaving 9 bases of the junction unmatched. CDR1 is DFQATT and CDR2 is SNEGSKA in the germline V gene (reference sequence). CDR3 length equals 17 residues. In DNA form, the CDR3 reads TGCAGTGCTAGAGCGCCGACAGACAGGGGGCACTCCTACGAGCAGTACTTC. It specifies CSARAPTDRGHSYEQYF.

The rearrangement uses TRBV7-6 and TRBJ2-7; 7 nucleotides agree with TRBD2. Trimming cost V 5 bases and J 0 bases; bases outside gene matches: 7. Germline V gene sequence: CDR1 SGHVS, CDR2 FNYEAQ. The length of the CDR3 is 15 residues. This chain's CDR3 is CASSPGEGFSYEQYF. Here the CDR3 DNA reads TGTGCCAGCAGCCCCGGGGAGGGCTTCTCCTACGAGCAGTACTTC.

The chain is built from TRBV4-2 and TRBJ2-2; D gene unclear. Between the trimmed V and J ends, which lost 4 bases and 0 bases, there was a span of 3 bases. CDR3 length equals 13 residues. CDR1 is LGHNA, CDR2 YNFKEQ, per germline. The CDR3 is CASSRSNTGELFF. CDR3 DNA: TGTGCCAGCAGCCGGTCGAACACCGGGGAGCTGTTTTTT.

Many counts were recorded for this clonotype. The J gene is TRBJ2-3, the V gene TRBV6-5; 8 bases are shared with TRBD1. The germline gives CDR1 MNHEY, CDR2 SVGAGI. This CDR3 has 14 residues. V shed 4 bases, J shed 5 bases, and the junction held 5 bases outside the gene matches. Here the CDR3 reads CASSSDRDIDTQYF. CDR3 sequence (DNA): TGTGCCAGCAGTTCGGACAGGGACATAGATACGCAGTATTTT.

This clonotype was detected a few times. The J gene is TRBJ1-1, the V gene TRBV4-2; maybe TRBD1 (5 bases). Trimming left V 0 bases short and J 4 bases short, with 12 bases between. CDR3 size: 15 residues. The germline V gene has CDR1 LGHNA and CDR2 YNFKEQ. The CDR3 spells CASSQERQGGTEAFF. CDR3 DNA sequence: TGTGCCAGCAGCCAAGAAAGGCAGGGCGGCACTGAAGCTTTCTTT.

This clonotype was picked up many times. This sequence joins TRBV12-3 or TRBV12-4 and TRBJ2-1, with D perhaps TRBD2 (6 bases). The V end was cut by 8 bases, the J end by 7 bases, with 12 bases between. The CDR3 is made up of 12 amino acids. Here the CDR3 reads CASDGGSNEQFF. DNA of the CDR3: TGTGCCAGCGATGGGGGGAGTAATGAGCAGTTCTTC.

The chain is built from TRBV20-1 and TRBJ2-1; TRBD2 matches at 8 bases. With 5 bases clipped from V and 4 bases from J, the junction kept 10 bases outside the gene matches. Looked up from germline, CDR1 is DFQATT and CDR2 is SNEGSKA (reference sequence). The CDR3 extends over 15 amino acids. As DNA, the CDR3 is TGCAGTGCTCCTAAAGAACTAGCGGTATACAATGAGCAGTTCTTC. Translation gives CSAPKELAVYNEQFF.

In its sample, this clonotype was seen many times. The chain recombines TRBV7-9 with TRBJ2-7; D uncertain. CDR3 length: 15 amino acids. Germline V lookup: CDR1 SEHNR, CDR2 FQNEAQ (reference sequence). The V end was cut by 6 bases, the J end by 1 base, with 16 bases between. The CDR3 loop reads CASSPDGLKSYEQYF. CDR3 nucleotide sequence: TGTGCCAGCAGTCCCGACGGGCTGAAATCCTACGAGCAGTACTTC.